This paragraph reports one T cell receptor beta chain. Its antigen is still unknown. The data are from a study of T-cell memory formation after mild COVID-19. Study-level points and caveats: Cross-reactive memory apparently joined, as some responding clones appeared in pre-infection memory.

The V end lost 5 bases, the J end lost 5 bases, and 18 bases lay between the germline ends. Germline values: CDR1 SGHTA, CDR2 FQGNSA. This CDR3 is 15 amino acids long. Employing constant-segment primers, 5'RACE generated TCR alpha and TCR beta cDNA libraries bearing sample barcodes and UMIs. TCRdb redid the calling of the 5' RACE reads with MiXCR, one entry per CDR3 protein. The sample holds almost 350,000 distinct CDR3 sequences, 20% seen once. The chain uses TRBV7-2 and TRBJ2-5; D remains unclear. Sequencing used PBMCs or a T cell subset sorted from them (not recorded which). The clonotype originates from a man between 18 and 35 years old who had mild COVID-19 (a few samples of this study predate the infection). Cell type and time point are not known. CDR3 in DNA: TGTGCCAGCAGCCTGTCCTTCGGGTTCGTTGAGACCCAGTACTTC. Its protein product is CASSLSFGFVETQYF.